The rows below give T cell receptor beta chains drawn from one sample of a study of patients with pleural tuberculosis. TCRdb redid the calling of the reads with MiXCR, one entry per CDR3 protein. The data hold around 49,000 distinct CDR3 sequences, with 7.3% observed a single time. The origin of the receptors is a human donor with pleural tuberculosis. Both conserved end residues are part of each CDR3. A D gene is named only where the DNA matches it firmly. Expanded clones get a size class; other rows say once, few or many, or leave the size out.

j_gene: TRBJ2-7
d_gene: NA
v_gene: TRBV10-2
abundance: many
CDR3nt: TGCGCCAGCAGTGAGTTAGGTCCGGTCTACGAGCAGTACTTC
CDR3aa: CASSELGPVYEQYF

j_gene: TRBJ1-1
d_gene: TRBD1
v_gene: TRBV29-1
abundance: few
CDR3nt: TGCAGCGTTGAATTAGGGGGCGCCGAAGCTTTCTTT
CDR3aa: CSVELGGAEAFF

j_gene: TRBJ1-1
d_gene: TRBD1
v_gene: TRBV20-1
abundance: many
CDR3nt: TGCAGTGCTAGAGCTTTGACAGGGGTGCACACTGAAGCTTTCTTT
CDR3aa: CSARALTGVHTEAFF

j_gene: TRBJ2-7
d_gene: TRBD2
v_gene: TRBV12-3/TRBV12-4
abundance: many
CDR3nt: TGTGCCAGCAGCCCGGGACTAGCGGGAGCAAACGAGCAGTACTTC
CDR3aa: CASSPGLAGANEQYF

j_gene: TRBJ2-3
d_gene: TRBD2
v_gene: TRBV4-2
abundance: many
CDR3nt: TGTGCCAGCAGCCCGACTAGCGGGAGGCTTGGTAATACGCAGTATTTT
CDR3aa: CASSPTSGRLGNTQYF

j_gene: TRBJ1-5
d_gene: NA
v_gene: TRBV27
abundance: many
CDR3nt: TGTGCCAGAACCGACAGGATTAGCAATCAGCCCCAGCATTTT
CDR3aa: CARTDRISNQPQHF

j_gene: TRBJ2-5
d_gene: TRBD2
v_gene: TRBV20-1
abundance: many
CDR3nt: TGCAGTGCAAGAACTAGCGGGAGCTGGGGAGAGACCCAGTACTTC
CDR3aa: CSARTSGSWGETQYF

j_gene: TRBJ2-7
d_gene: NA
v_gene: TRBV6-1
abundance: many
CDR3nt: TGTGCCAGCAGTCTGGACAGCATGACCTACGAGCAGTACTTC
CDR3aa: CASSLDSMTYEQYF

j_gene: TRBJ2-1
d_gene: NA
v_gene: TRBV12-5
abundance: NA
CDR3nt: TGTGCTAGTGGTTCCGCCACAGGGACTAAGCAGTTCTTC
CDR3aa: CASGSATGTKQFF

j_gene: TRBJ2-3
d_gene: TRBD2
v_gene: TRBV12-5
abundance: many
CDR3nt: TGTGCTAGTGGTTTGGCGGGGGGACGGTGGGCAGATACGCAGTATTTT
CDR3aa: CASGLAGGRWADTQYF

j_gene: TRBJ1-1
d_gene: NA
v_gene: TRBV27
abundance: many
CDR3nt: TGTGCCAGCAGTCTGAGCACGAACACTGAAGCTTTCTTT
CDR3aa: CASSLSTNTEAFF

j_gene: TRBJ2-5
d_gene: TRBD1
v_gene: TRBV11-2
abundance: many
CDR3nt: TGTGCCAGCAGCCCCACAGGGGGCATAAAGACCCAGTACTTC
CDR3aa: CASSPTGGIKTQYF

j_gene: TRBJ1-3
d_gene: NA
v_gene: TRBV20-1
abundance: many
CDR3nt: TGCAGTGCAGGCCGGGACTCCAACTCTGGAAACACCATATATTTT
CDR3aa: CSAGRDSNSGNTIYF

j_gene: TRBJ2-2
d_gene: NA
v_gene: TRBV11-2
abundance: many
CDR3nt: TGTGCCAGCAGCTTAGTGTTCGGGAACACCGGGGAGCTGTTTTTT
CDR3aa: CASSLVFGNTGELFF

j_gene: TRBJ1-5
d_gene: NA
v_gene: TRBV10-3
abundance: many
CDR3nt: TGTGCCACCTCACCAAGACAGACACGCAATCAGCCCCAGCATTTT
CDR3aa: CATSPRQTRNQPQHF

j_gene: TRBJ2-2
d_gene: TRBD1
v_gene: TRBV19
abundance: many
CDR3nt: TGTGCCAGTAGTATTCTCGGACAGGGATTGGGAAACACCGGGGAGCTGTTTTTT
CDR3aa: CASSILGQGLGNTGELFF

j_gene: TRBJ2-1
d_gene: NA
v_gene: TRBV19
abundance: NA
CDR3nt: TGTGCCAGTAGTATATTTCACAGCAATGAGCAGTTCTTC
CDR3aa: CASSIFHSNEQFF

j_gene: TRBJ1-2
d_gene: NA
v_gene: TRBV20-1
abundance: many
CDR3nt: TGCAGTGCTAGAGAACCAGCTAACTATGGCTACACCTTC
CDR3aa: CSAREPANYGYTF

j_gene: TRBJ2-7
d_gene: TRBD2
v_gene: TRBV20-1
abundance: many
CDR3nt: TGCAGTGCTAGAGATCGCGGGAGGCTATCCTACGAGCAGTACTTC
CDR3aa: CSARDRGRLSYEQYF

j_gene: TRBJ2-7
d_gene: NA
v_gene: TRBV5-4
abundance: NA
CDR3nt: TGTGCCAGCAGTTCCCGAATTGGGGAGCAGTACTTC
CDR3aa: CASSSRIGEQYF

j_gene: TRBJ1-4
d_gene: NA
v_gene: TRBV5-1
abundance: NA
CDR3nt: TGCGCCAGCAGCTTGACCAGGTCTAATGAAAAACTGTTTTTT
CDR3aa: CASSLTRSNEKLFF

j_gene: TRBJ1-1
d_gene: NA
v_gene: TRBV11-1
abundance: NA
CDR3nt: TGTGCCAGCAGCCGACGTCTCAGAGGGAAAGCTTTCTTT
CDR3aa: CASSRRLRGKAFF

j_gene: TRBJ1-1
d_gene: NA
v_gene: TRBV10-3
abundance: few
CDR3nt: TGTGCCATCAGTGAGTCGGGAGGAGGCACTGAAGCTTTCTTT
CDR3aa: CAISESGGGTEAFF

j_gene: TRBJ2-7
d_gene: TRBD2
v_gene: TRBV20-1
abundance: many
CDR3nt: TGCAGTGCTAGAGATTGGGCGGGAGGGTACGAGCAGTACTTC
CDR3aa: CSARDWAGGYEQYF

j_gene: TRBJ2-1
d_gene: TRBD2
v_gene: TRBV3-1
abundance: NA
CDR3nt: TGTGCCAGCAGCCCAGAAGGACTAGCGTTAGATGGGCAGTTCTTC
CDR3aa: CASSPEGLALDGQFF

j_gene: TRBJ2-7
d_gene: TRBD1
v_gene: TRBV29-1
abundance: NA
CDR3nt: TGCAGCGTTGGACAGGGGGCAAGGGAGCAGTACTTC
CDR3aa: CSVGQGAREQYF

j_gene: TRBJ2-1
d_gene: NA
v_gene: TRBV5-1
abundance: many
CDR3nt: TGCGCCAGCAGCTTGGGGCTAGAGGGCAATGAGCAGTTCTTC
CDR3aa: CASSLGLEGNEQFF

j_gene: TRBJ2-7
d_gene: TRBD2
v_gene: TRBV28
abundance: many
CDR3nt: TGTGCCAGCACCCCGGGACTAGCGGGAACCTACGAGCAGTACTTC
CDR3aa: CASTPGLAGTYEQYF

j_gene: TRBJ1-5
d_gene: NA
v_gene: TRBV20-1
abundance: many
CDR3nt: TGCAGTGCTACGCAGACAGGAGGCAGCAATCAGCCCCAGCATTTT
CDR3aa: CSATQTGGSNQPQHF

j_gene: TRBJ2-5
d_gene: TRBD1
v_gene: TRBV28
abundance: many
CDR3nt: TGTGCCAGCAGTTCCAACGACAGGGCCAAAACGGAGACCCAGTACTTC
CDR3aa: CASSSNDRAKTETQYF